The 10 T cell receptor beta chains below all came from one sample that was sequenced in a study of shared clonotypes between healthy human individuals. Sequencing was performed with immunoSEQ multiplex PCR; in TCRdb, only in-frame clones are kept and a portion is missing. Among a few million clones, about 94% were seen once, and the ten largest hold 0.1% to 0.15%. Source material: naive CD4+ T cells sorted from blood. The subset denotes: CD45RA+ positively selected. The receptors come from a man aged 18 to 30 in good health.

V usage is TRBV27 and J usage is TRBJ2-7, with 9 positions matching TRBD2. V shed 3 bases and J 1 base; nucleotides not matched to a gene: 10. The CDR3 runs 17 residues. Per germline, CDR1 MNHEY and CDR2 SMNVEV (reference sequence). Here the CDR3 DNA reads TGTGCCAGCAGTTTTCGGCCAGCTAGCGGGGTGTCCTACGAGCAGTACTTC. Protein: CASSFRPASGVSYEQYF.

A note on this clone: Distinct nucleotide sequences in the sample also encode this CDR3. The V gene is TRBV5-1, the J gene TRBJ2-7; D perhaps matches TRBD2 (5 bases). CDR3 length equals 13 residues. V shed 3 bases and J shed 3 bases, with 10 bases lying between them. In germline, CDR1 is SGHRS, CDR2 YFSETQ. CDR3 sequence (DNA): TGCGCCAGCAGCTCCGCGGGCGGCTACGAGCAGTACTTC. Translated, it gives CASSSAGGYEQYF. The full variable domain, completed using reference TRBV5-1 and TRBJ2-7, is KAGVTQTPRYLIKTRGQQVTLSCSPISGHRSVSWYQQTPGQGLQFLFEYFSETQRNKGNFPGRFSGRQFSNSRSEMNVSTLELGDSALYLCASSSAGGYEQYFGPGTRLTVT.

The chain links TRBV30 to TRBJ1-3; a possible D gene is TRBD1 (6 bases). Trimming stripped 2 bases from V and 1 base from J, with 12 bases between. Germline V gene data show CDR1 as GTSNPN and CDR2 as SVGIG (reference sequence). The CDR3 spans 15 residues. CDR3 bases: TGTGCCTGGAGTAGTGGGGGCCCGTCTGGAAACACCATATATTTT. Translation: CAWSSGGPSGNTIYF.

This sequence joins TRBV7-9 and TRBJ1-2, with TRBD1 identical over 8 bases. CDR1 is SEHNR and CDR2 is FQNEAQ in the germline V gene (reference sequence). This CDR3 comprises 15 residues. V shed 3 bases and J 3 bases; nucleotides not matched to a gene: 6. The CDR3 here is CASSFGTGSHYGYTF. DNA of the CDR3: TGTGCCAGCAGCTTTGGGACAGGTTCTCACTATGGCTACACCTTC.

Turning to this clone: Other DNA sequences from this sample encode an identical CDR3 as well. The chain employs TRBV6-6 and TRBJ2-7; TRBD2 agrees at 11 bases. Germline V CDR1 and CDR2: MNHNY, SVGAGI (reference sequence). The ends lost 5 bases at V and 7 bases at J; junction bases unmatched: 10. The CDR3 sequence is 15 residues long. The CDR3 bases are TGTGCCAGCAGTCCCGGACTAGCGGGCGTAGGGGAGCAGTACTTC. It specifies CASSPGLAGVGEQYF.

The genes are TRBV18 and TRBJ1-2, with D perhaps matching TRBD1 (5 bases). CDR1 is KGHSH and CDR2 is LQKENI in the germline V gene. V lost 2 bases, J lost 1 base, and 17 bases lay in between. The CDR3 contains 17 residues. The CDR3 region has the DNA TGTGCCAGCTCACCAAGCCAGGGATCCAATATTAACTATGGCTACACCTTC. Residues: CASSPSQGSNINYGYTF. Using reference TRBV18 and TRBJ1-2 for the parts outside the CDR3, the full variable domain is NAGVMQNPRHLVRRRGQEARLRCSPMKGHSHVYWYRQLPEEGLKFMVYLQKENIIDESGMPKERFSAEFPKEGPSILRIQQVVRGDSAAYFCASSPSQGSNINYGYTFGSGTRLTVV.

In the case of this clone: The sample holds other DNA sequences that translate to the same CDR3. The rearrangement joins TRBV5-1 to TRBJ1-2, with a possible D match to TRBD1 (6 bases). V lost 0 bases and J 4 bases, leaving 7 bases between the germline ends. This CDR3 has 13 residues. Germline assignment: CDR1 SGHRS and CDR2 YFSETQ. The CDR3 DNA follows: TGCGCCAGCAGCTTGGGCAGGGGCTATGGCTACACCTTC. This sequence encodes CASSLGRGYGYTF.

This clone is a singleton in its sample. The sample holds other DNA sequences that translate to the same CDR3. Written as DNA, the CDR3 is TGTGCCAGCAGCTTGGGGGACAGAGATAACTATGGCTACACCTTC. Its protein is CASSLGDRDNYGYTF. The V gene is TRBV5-4, the J gene TRBJ1-2, with 7 positions matching TRBD1. J lost 1 base, V lost 0 bases, and 3 bases had no gene match. The CDR3 totals 15 residues. Germline CDR1 SGHNT, CDR2 YYREEE (reference sequence).

The rearrangement links TRBV6-1 to TRBJ1-3; D ambiguous. The CDR3 extends over 15 amino acids. V was shortened by 1 base and J by 0 bases, with 7 bases between the two germline ends. Germline-derived CDR1 and CDR2 are MNHNS and SASEGT. The CDR3, as DNA: TGTGCCAGCAGTGAAGGGGCCAACTCTGGAAACACCATATATTTT. It yields the protein CASSEGANSGNTIYF.

The V gene is TRBV5-1, the J gene TRBJ2-3; 7 bases align to TRBD1. CDR1 and CDR2 from the germline V gene are SGHRS and YFSETQ. V dropped 0 bases and J dropped 0; count of bases not matched to a gene: 4. The CDR3 totals 16 residues. CDR3: CASSLVPGQSTDTQYF. The CDR3 DNA reads as TGCGCCAGCAGCTTGGTCCCGGGACAGAGCACAGATACGCAGTATTTT.